The clone carrying this TCR beta chain appeared many times. Its antigen remains unidentified. One end of the junction is discordant with germline, which a read error may explain. Germline V CDR1 and CDR2: SEHNR, FQNEAQ (reference sequence). This CDR3 is 10 amino acids long. The record originates from a study of blood T cells in healthy people across ages. Broader study findings: Researchers judged that diversity estimates from one million T cells fell short of true values. The study could not conclusively compare naive and antigen-experienced cells, given its unsorted PBMCs.

A J-beta primer mix and a sample-barcoded 5' primer were used in a second PCR of about 7 to 12 cycles. The yield of each sample was at least 3 million CDR3-containing paired-end reads. One entry per CDR3 protein, called by TCRdb with MiXCR from the 5' RACE reads. The sample includes 1 million to 1.2 million distinct CDR3 sequences, less than 45% of them seen just once. The genes are TRBV7-9 and TRBJ1-2; D remains ambiguous. The sequenced sample consisted of blood. This TCR came from a man aged 18 to 29 in good health. The CDR3 DNA reads TGTGCCAGCAGTTTAGAGGGCTACACCTTC. Translated, it gives CASSLEGYTF.